The 10 T cell receptor beta chains below all came from one sample that was sequenced in a study of control samples from healthy donors and cancer patients. Libraries were prepared by immunoSEQ multiplex PCR; TCRdb keeps only in-frame clonotypes and omits some of them. The sample includes around 55,000 clones, roughly 90% seen only once; the top ten take roughly 3.8%. The specimen sequenced was blood. These receptors were collected from a man in his fifties in good health.

The V call is TRBV4-1, the J call TRBJ1-5; D unclear. Deletions cut 0 bases from V and 7 bases from J, with 7 bases between. The CDR3 consists of 13 residues. Germline loops: CDR1 MGHRA, CDR2 YSYEKL. CDR3 DNA: TGCGCCAGCAGCCAAGAGAGAGAACAGCCCCAGCATTTT. Translating it yields CASSQEREQPQHF.

This chain joins TRBV30 and TRBJ1-6; TRBD1 agrees at 8 bases. The length of the CDR3 is 13 residues. Germline CDR1 and CDR2: GTSNPN and SVGIG (reference sequence). The junction had 3 bases not matched to a gene; V was cut back by 4 bases and J by 7 bases. The DNA of the CDR3 is TGTGCCTGGATGGGACAGGTCAATTCACCCCTCCACTTT. Its protein is CAWMGQVNSPLHF.

This sequence joins TRBV27 and TRBJ2-1; 10 bases map to TRBD2. CDR1 is MNHEY and CDR2 is SMNVEV in the germline V gene (reference sequence). CDR3 length equals 17 residues. V dropped 1 base and J dropped 5; count of bases not matched to a gene: 8. The DNA of the CDR3 is TGTGCCAGCAGTTTATGGGCTAGCGGGAGTCGACACAATGAGCAGTTCTTC. This sequence encodes CASSLWASGSRHNEQFF.

The chain uses TRBV27 and TRBJ1-5; possible D gene TRBD1, 5 bases. Germline values: CDR1 MNHEY, CDR2 SMNVEV (reference sequence). This CDR3 has 15 amino acids. Trimming removed 5 bases at V and 9 bases at J, with 20 bases between. CDR3 amino acids: CASSPLGTGLLPQHF. CDR3 nucleotide sequence: TGTGCCAGCAGTCCCCTAGGGACGGGGTTGTTGCCCCAGCATTTT.

This chain links TRBV7-9 with TRBJ1-4; TRBD1 matches 9 bases. The CDR3 has 17 residues. Trimming cost V 2 bases and J 8 bases; bases outside gene matches: 12. The germline V gene has CDR1 SEHNR and CDR2 FQNEAQ (reference sequence). This CDR3 reads CASSLPRGQGNGEKLFF. CDR3 DNA: TGTGCCAGCAGCTTACCTCGGGGACAGGGAAACGGGGAAAAACTGTTTTTT.

J is TRBJ1-1 and V is TRBV7-2; perhaps TRBD1 as D (6 bases). CDR1 and CDR2 (germline): SGHTA, FQGNSA. The germline V and J ends were trimmed by 4 bases and 2 bases, with 11 bases remaining between them. There are 14 residues in the CDR3. CDR3 DNA: TGTGCCAGCAGCTACAGGGCTGGTAACACTGAAGCTTTCTTT. This sequence encodes CASSYRAGNTEAFF.

The chain employs TRBV19 and TRBJ1-3; D not certain. V was shortened by 7 bases and J by 0 bases, with 7 bases between the two germline ends. The CDR3 is made up of 13 amino acids. CDR1 is LNHDA, CDR2 SQIVND, per germline (reference sequence). The CDR3 protein is CASIKSSGNTIYF. The DNA for the CDR3 is TGTGCCAGTATTAAAAGCTCTGGAAACACCATATATTTT. The full variable domain, with the rest looked up from reference TRBV19 and TRBJ1-3, is DGGITQSPKYLFRKEGQNVTLSCEQNLNHDAMYWYRQDPGQGLRLIYYSQIVNDFQKGDIAEGYSVSREKKESFPLTVTSAQKNPTAFYLCASIKSSGNTIYFGEGSWLTVV.

The chain joins TRBV11-2 to TRBJ1-1, with 8 bases lining up with TRBD1. The junction had 12 bases not matched to a gene; V was cut back by 3 bases and J by 6 bases. CDR3 length: 16 residues. Germline CDR1 reads SGHAT; CDR2 reads FQNNGV. The DNA of the CDR3 is TGTGCCAGCAGCTTGGGGGGACAGGTCCCAAGGTCTGAAGCTTTCTTT. It codes for CASSLGGQVPRSEAFF.

The CDR3 nucleotides are TGTGCCAGCAGTGAGCTCGCAGCGAACACTGAAGCTTTCTTT. This sequence encodes CASSELAANTEAFF. The chain links TRBV6-1 to TRBJ1-1; D is unclear. The CDR3 contains 14 residues. The germline V and J ends were trimmed by 3 bases and 1 base, with 9 bases remaining between them. Germline CDR1 reads MNHNS; CDR2 reads SASEGT.

As concerns this clone: At one end, the junction sequence differs from germline, possibly due to a read error. This sequence joins TRBV19 and TRBJ1-5; TRBD1 agrees at 7 bases. The germline gives CDR1 LNHDA, CDR2 SQIVND (reference sequence). The CDR3 has 13 residues. Here the CDR3 DNA reads TGTGCCAGTAGTACACAGGGGAACCAGCCCCGGCATTTT. Protein: CASSTQGNQPRHF.